These 2 T cell receptor beta chains were sequenced from one sample in a study of identical twins. TCRdb analysed the 5' RACE reads with MiXCR anew, one entry per CDR3 protein. The profile covers 700,000 to 950,000 distinct CDR3 sequences, with approximately 13% appearing a single time and around 1.6% taken by the ten largest. The same data also contributed to another study, on yellow fever vaccine responses in identical twins.

Material for sequencing was PBMCs. All receptors come from a woman between 18 and 29 years old in good health.

This clonotype has at least ten counts. The junction does not match germline at one end; this may be a read error. CDR3 loop: CASSDGDRPSRNF. As DNA, the CDR3 is TGTGCCAGCAGTGACGGGGATAGGCCGTCTCGGAACTTC. This chain uses TRBV12-3 or TRBV12-4 with TRBJ2-4; D may be TRBD2 (5 bases). This CDR3 has 13 residues.

This clonotype has at least ten counts. The chain has TRBV7-9 and TRBJ2-2; TRBD2 aligns across 12 bases. Trimming took 2 bases from V and 5 from J; bases not matched to a gene: 3. The CDR3 covers 16 residues. Germline V CDR1 and CDR2: SEHNR, FQNEAQ (reference sequence). The CDR3 spells CASSLRLAGVTGELFF. The CDR3, as DNA: TGTGCCAGCAGCTTAAGACTAGCGGGAGTAACCGGGGAGCTGTTTTTT.